This T cell receptor (beta chain) was observed in a study of PD-L1 blockade in urothelial cancer. V was trimmed by 1 base and J by 9 bases, leaving 9 bases between them. This CDR3 comprises 12 residues. The V gene's germline CDR1 is SGHDN and CDR2 FVKESK. As for time point: pretreatment peripheral blood. The assay was immunoSEQ multiplex PCR, and TCRdb's table has in-frame clones only and misses some. This table has some 66,000 clones, 70% to 90% appearing once. This receptor was identified in a man between 60 and 75 years old with urothelial cancer. Material: PBMCs, obtained around atezolizumab (anti-PD-L1) treatment. The chain carries TRBV14 and TRBJ2-5; maybe TRBD2 (5 bases). CDR3 residues: CASSQGRRPQYF. CDR3 DNA sequence: TGTGCCAGCAGCCAAGGGAGGAGGCCCCAGTACTTC.